Listed below are T cell receptor beta chains from one sample, sequenced in a study of human T cells and chemical hapten exposure. TCRdb fed the RACE reads into MiXCR, producing one record per CDR3 protein. The sample shows under 100,000 distinct CDR3 sequences, 7.5% to 9.5% of them seen only once. The sample here was whole blood, taken in connection with sensitization to the hapten diphenylcyclopropenone (DPC). These receptor sequences come from a man between 35 and 55 years old with alopecia areata. Some clones in this sample may be carry-over from other donors' samples. Both conserved end residues are part of each CDR3. D genes are given only for firm matches. The listing skips clone size in some rows; elsewhere it reads once, few, many or a size class.

CDR3nt,CDR3aa,d_gene,abundance,v_gene,j_gene
TGTGCCAGCAGCCGCGCCGGGGGTTGGACTGAAGCTTTCTTT,CASSRAGGWTEAFF,-,-,TRBV11-1,TRBJ1-1
TGTGCCTGGAGCGGAGAGGACTACACAGATACGCAGTATTTT,CAWSGEDYTDTQYF,-,few,TRBV30,TRBJ2-3
TGCAGTGCCAGTGACGCGGGCCTCACAGATACGCAGTATTTT,CSASDAGLTDTQYF,-,many,TRBV20-1,TRBJ2-3
TGTGCCAGCAGCCTTCGTTGGCGGGACAATGAGCAGTTCTTC,CASSLRWRDNEQFF,-,few,TRBV3-1,TRBJ2-1
TGTGCCAGCAGCCCAACGTTGACAGGGGGAGAGACCCAGTACTTC,CASSPTLTGGETQYF,TRBD1,-,TRBV7-9,TRBJ2-5
TGCGCCAGCAGCCTGACGGGGCCGAGCAATCAGCCCCAGCATTTT,CASSLTGPSNQPQHF,-,-,TRBV5-1,TRBJ1-5
TGTGCCAGCAGCCAAGCGGCAGGGACTGGCTACACCTTC,CASSQAAGTGYTF,-,many,TRBV3-1,TRBJ1-2
TGCAGTGCTCCTTTAAGCGGATCCTACAATGAGCAGTTCTTC,CSAPLSGSYNEQFF,-,many,TRBV20-1,TRBJ2-1
TGTGCCAGCAGCCGGGACACCAGGCGAAACACCATATATTTT,CASSRDTRRNTIYF,-,few,TRBV7-2,TRBJ1-3
TGTGCCAGCAGCTTAGGGGACAAATTCCCAGAGACCCAGTACTTC,CASSLGDKFPETQYF,-,-,TRBV11-1,TRBJ2-5
TGCAGCGTCGTCCCCGGGACTTTAACAGGTGAAGCTTTCTTT,CSVVPGTLTGEAFF,-,many,TRBV29-1,TRBJ1-1
TGTGCCATCAGGGCAGGCCAGAATATCTATGAGCAGTTCTTC,CAIRAGQNIYEQFF,-,-,TRBV10-3,TRBJ2-1
TGTGCCAGCAGTTTGGCTAGAGGGACGGGGCAAGAGACCCAGTACTTC,CASSLARGTGQETQYF,-,-,TRBV28,TRBJ2-5
TGTGCCAGCAGTCCCCACTCGACGGGACGGGGAGCTTTCTTT,CASSPHSTGRGAFF,-,many,TRBV12-3/TRBV12-4,TRBJ1-1
TGCAGTGCGAGAAACGGTACGCAGTATTTT,CSARNGTQYF,-,few,TRBV20-1,TRBJ2-3
TGCAGTGCTATTCGGGACGCTCTCTACAATGAGCAGTTCTTC,CSAIRDALYNEQFF,-,many,TRBV20-1,TRBJ2-1
TGTGCCAGCTCACCACAGGGCCTTATCGATGAGCAGTTCTTC,CASSPQGLIDEQFF,-,-,TRBV18,TRBJ2-1
TGTGCCAGCAGGCGTACGGGGACTAGCGGCCAAGAGACCCAGTACTTC,CASRRTGTSGQETQYF,TRBD2,-,TRBV3-1,TRBJ2-5
TGTGCCAGCAGTGGGGGATCTGAAGCTTTCTTT,CASSGGSEAFF,-,few,TRBV6-2/TRBV6-3,TRBJ1-1
TGTGCCAGCAGCCAGGAATCTAGCGGGGCCTACAATGAGCAGTTCTTC,CASSQESSGAYNEQFF,TRBD2,-,TRBV4-2,TRBJ2-1
TGCAGTGTTAAGCCTTGGGACCTTAGACAGTACTTC,CSVKPWDLRQYF,-,many,TRBV20-1,TRBJ2-7
TGTGCCAGCAGTCCCGGGCCCATGGGGGCCCCGGGTAATGAGCAGTTCTTC,CASSPGPMGAPGNEQFF,-,few,TRBV12-3/TRBV12-4,TRBJ2-1
TGTGCCAGCAGTTTGTTGTTAGATAGCAATCAGCCCCAGCATTTT,CASSLLLDSNQPQHF,-,many,TRBV28,TRBJ1-5
TGTGCCAGCAGCCCTCCGGGACTAGCGGGAGTAGGCACCGGGGAGCTGTTTTTT,CASSPPGLAGVGTGELFF,TRBD2,many,TRBV7-3,TRBJ2-2
TGTGCCAGCACCCTTCCGGACGGATCCTACGAGCAGTACTTC,CASTLPDGSYEQYF,-,-,TRBV5-8,TRBJ2-7
TGTGCCAGCAGCTGGGGACTAGCGGGAGGGGCAGATACGCAGTATTTT,CASSWGLAGGADTQYF,TRBD2,-,TRBV5-4,TRBJ2-3